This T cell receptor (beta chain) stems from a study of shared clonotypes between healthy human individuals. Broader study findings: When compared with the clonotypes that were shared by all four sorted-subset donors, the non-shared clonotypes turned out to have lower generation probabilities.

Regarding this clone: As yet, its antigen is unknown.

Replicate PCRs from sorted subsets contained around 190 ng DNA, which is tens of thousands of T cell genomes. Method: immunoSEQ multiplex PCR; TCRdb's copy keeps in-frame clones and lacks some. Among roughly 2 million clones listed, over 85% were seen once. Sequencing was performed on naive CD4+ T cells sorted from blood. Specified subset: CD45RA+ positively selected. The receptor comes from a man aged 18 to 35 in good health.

The CDR3 nucleotides are TGTGCCAGTAGCGACAGGTCTCGAGAGACCCAGTACTTC. It encodes CASSDRSRETQYF. The chain couples TRBV19 to TRBJ2-5; D possibly corresponds to TRBD1 (6 bases). The germline V gene encodes CDR1 LNHDA and CDR2 SQIVND (reference sequence). The germline V and J ends were trimmed by 6 bases and 4 bases, with 12 bases remaining between them. The CDR3 has 13 amino acids. The variable domain in full, completed from reference TRBV19 and TRBJ2-5, reads DGGITQSPKYLFRKEGQNVTLSCEQNLNHDAMYWYRQDPGQGLRLIYYSQIVNDFQKGDIAEGYSVSREKKESFPLTVTSAQKNPTAFYLCASSDRSRETQYFGPGTRLLVL.